This T cell receptor (beta chain) was observed in a study of identical twins. TCRdb re-called the 5' RACE reads through MiXCR, storing one row per CDR3 protein. The table lists 310,000 or so distinct CDR3 sequences, roughly 8.6% of them singletons, with roughly 6.4% in the top ten. This clonotype has ten or more counts. The V segment lost 6 bases and the J segment 6 bases; nucleotides outside the gene matches: 7. There are 15 residues in the CDR3. In addition, the sample was reused for a study of yellow fever vaccine responses in identical twins.

This clonotype was obtained from a woman aged 18-29 years in good health. This sequence joins TRBV12-3 or TRBV12-4 and TRBJ2-3, with 12 bases aligning to TRBD2. The sample consisted of CD8+ T cells sorted from blood. The CDR3 reads CASRQTSGSPDTQYF. In DNA form, the CDR3 reads TGTGCCAGCAGACAGACTAGCGGGAGCCCCGATACGCAGTATTTT.